The subject of this entry is one T cell receptor beta chain. Its antigen remains undetermined. No base-level quality is on record; no much larger clone is a single base apart. The cohort was made up of 666 healthy bone marrow donors. At the time of sampling, every cohort member was nominally healthy, though immune exposures that went unrecorded were likely present. The donor was CMV seropositive and belonged to the group of more than 250 seropositive cohort members. Every donor gave a peripheral blood sample, and the peripheral blood mononuclear cells from that sample were used for TCR beta sequencing. Genomic DNA extraction from the blood cell samples was performed with the Qiagen DNeasy Blood Extraction Kit. The library relied on the immunoSEQ multiplex PCR assay. For the multiplex PCR, a mixture combining 60 forward primers for TCR Vbeta segments and 13 reverse primers for TCR Jbeta segments was used. The CDR3 region of rearranged TCR beta genes was amplified from genomic DNA with a multiplex PCR assay. On the Illumina HiSeq System, the amplified TCR beta libraries were sequenced as 87-base-pair reads. In the authors' own workflow: Across the 500 to 850 repertoires, a later analysis counted approximately 75 million unique TCR beta chains, some 11 million of which were shared by at least two donors. Raw reads were error-corrected and collapsed into unique sequences with a nearest-neighbor algorithm that merged closely related sequences to remove PCR and sequencing errors. V, D and J gene segments were assigned by aligning CDR3 sequences to IMGT reference sequences. For a sequence to be retained, a match of at least six nucleotides to both a V gene segment and a J gene segment was required. Rearrangements were classified as productive when the CDR3 lacked stop codons and remained in frame with V and J, and all other rearrangements were classified as non-productive. Following IMGT convention, CDR3 was defined as the stretch from the second conserved V-encoded cysteine to the conserved J-encoded phenylalanine. Sequences without an unambiguous match to a single V gene segment were excluded from the earlier analysis of a few hundred of the donors. An earlier analysis of over 450 of the donors classified V segments as functional when productive rearrangements were above 56.7% and as segregating when the standard deviation between donors was above 5%. A statistical classification framework was built for diagnosing cytomegalovirus status from the catalog of TCR beta chain sequences. A later analysis assigned V and J genes by comparing TCR nucleotide sequences with IMGT/GENE-DB human TR gene sequences. A later analysis assigned CDR3 sequences and most-parsimonious VDJ recombination scenarios with the TCRdist pipeline. A later analysis defined each TCR beta chain by its CDR3 amino acid sequence plus V-gene family, and excluded reads lacking a unique V-gene family. To address suspected cross-contamination and a sequencing artifact, a later analysis removed several hundred highly shared, low-generation-probability nucleotide sequences. In a later analysis, a clonal expansion index for each public chain was calculated from normalized within-repertoire ranks of inferred template counts. In a later analysis, generation probabilities were computed using a VDJ recombination model fitted to out-of-frame rearrangements, and the results were checked against IGoR. Hypergeometric tests were used in a later analysis to score TCR-TCR, TCR-HLA and TCR-CMV co-occurrence, with a repertoire-size bias correction applied to the TCR pairs. In a later analysis, false discovery rates were estimated by permuting HLA or CMV assignments 20 times. A later analysis grouped co-occurring TCRs with DBSCAN, adding TCRdist sequence similarity when clustering within HLA-allele-positive subsets. Co-occurrence clustering excluded repertoires with fewer than 30,000 or more than 120,000 public chains, plus five with anomalous nucleotide sharing. TCRdb obtained this table from immuneACCESS and retained in-frame rearrangements with V and J assigned. These tables miss some clones; where compared with another copy, unresolved V genes account for less than half of the shortfall, and the remainder is unexplained. The D gene and trimming were derived from the DNA, and the V and J assignments and clone size from that table. The sample table contains approximately 200,000 clones; only one count was recorded for 70% to 75% of them. The ten largest clones capture about 5% of the sample.

The sample originates from a study of cytomegalovirus exposure and HLA in healthy donors (dated by TCRdb to 2017 to 2019). About the investigation overall: An earlier analysis of some 620 of the donors reported 276 Gb of sequence data and 95 million to 140 million unique TCR beta sequences obtained from about 170 million T cells. Among the roughly 400 genotyped donors, 75% to 90% belonged to the genetic ancestry cluster associated with self-reported Caucasian donors. Alongside the repertoire data, information on donor age, sex, ethnicity and CMV serostatus was compiled. The number of donors typed differed by locus, with roughly 620-630 for A, B, C, DRB1 and DQB1, roughly 520 for DQA1, nearly 610 for DPA1, and some 450 for DPB1. Four to six DR-DQ haplotypes were handled as single units for association and clustering, since linkage in the cohort was strong. A separate validation cohort of approximately 120 different subjects was used in addition to the roughly 720-subject first cohort. The T cell repertoires of 666 subjects were profiled by immunosequencing and related to cytomegalovirus serostatus. Among 300 to 500 genotyped donors of the cohort, an average of approximately 200,000 unique TCR beta nucleotide sequences was sequenced per donor, of which about 20% were non-productive. A later genetic analysis took genome-wide SNP genotypes for about 55% of the 666 donors and used that subset as a discovery cohort. HLA typing included class I and class II loci at four-digit resolution. Every repertoire in the discovery cohort had been generated on one and the same sequencing platform. About 300 gigabases of sequencing data and tens of millions of unique TCR sequences were included in an early release covering roughly 600 HLA-typed donors. In an earlier analysis of 587 of the donors, high-throughput TCR beta sequencing was used to judge whether each TCR beta V gene segment behaved as functional or pseudogenic. A later analysis re-examined previously published TCR beta repertoires from more than 550 donors and added high-resolution HLA genotyping to investigate patterns of TCR occurrence. The later analysis used no new phenotypic data to find candidate immune exposures, relying instead on TCR beta sequences and their occurrence across donors. To predict cytomegalovirus infection status, the study brought together high-throughput TCR immunosequencing, statistical association of individual TCRs with disease status, and machine learning. The study aimed to test whether cataloging public T cell receptors could reveal signatures of past pathogen exposure.

The paper as a whole reports these results and caveats: Compared with the roughly 600-donor mean, donors in an Asian-associated ancestry cluster had fewer N-insertions in productive TCRs, according to a later genetic analysis. A total of fewer than 200 TCR beta chains were listed by the study as associated with cytomegalovirus. In this cohort, only TCR beta chains were sequenced, and detectable features were limited by the absence of alpha or paired-chain data. In a later analysis, the rate of TCR association differed among HLA loci, with DRB1 alleles having the most associated TCRs and HLA-C alleles having the fewest. The 87-base-pair reads could not distinguish some IMGT-functional V segments, including TRBV6-2 and TRBV6-3, so those segments were excluded. The only immune exposure information available for the cohort was CMV serostatus. Three of the identified cytomegalovirus-associated TCR beta chains were confirmed in vitro to be specific for cytomegalovirus antigens. In a later analysis, several top co-occurrence clusters were reported to appear linked to parvovirus B19, influenza, CMV and Epstein-Barr virus. Across donors, most TCR sequences were observed very rarely, whereas some public TCRs were present in many individuals. V-gene and J-gene trimming of TCR beta chains was associated with a missense DCLRE1C variant in a later genetic analysis, and the association was replicated in an independent cohort. The authors suggested that the approach could potentially be extended to other disease states and immunological phenotypes. Broadly in line with IMGT annotations, most TCR beta V segments showed up in productive rearrangements about 87% or about 30% of the time in an earlier analysis of under 700 of the donors. A further reported finding was that TCR beta sequences accurately predicted the HLA-A and HLA-B alleles for most subjects in the first cohort. The classifier was reported to diagnose cytomegalovirus status with high specificity and sensitivity in both the original and validation cohorts. When HLA alleles, especially DR and DQ, strongly co-occurred, TCR associations were difficult to assign to individual alleles. In a later analysis, HLA-associated TCR beta chains showed more clonal expansion and lower generation probabilities than non-associated chains that were equally common. Because counts were too low, around 18 rarely observed V segments, including chromosome 9 orphons, were left out of the earlier analysis of about 500 of the donors. Presence/absence analyses assumed roughly uniform sequencing depth across donors, an assumption that may not hold. Specific HLA alleles were associated with about 17,000 TCR beta sequences at a false discovery rate of 0.05 in a later analysis. A cluster of highly shared sequence variants was judged likely to represent a technical artifact of the sequencing pipeline. Linkage disequilibrium might explain the correlated functional status among segregating V segments, but an unknown experimental factor could not be ruled out. Most CMV-associated TCR beta chains appeared to be HLA-restricted in a later analysis, and the HLA associations seemed to be driven largely by CMV exposure. Because HLA typing was missing for some donors at each locus, association tests included only the typed subset.

Between the V and J ends, shortened by 3 bases and 8 bases respectively, the junction contains 13 bases. CDR1 is given as MDHEN and CDR2 as SYDVKM, both from the germline V gene. The CDR3 measures 14 amino acids from cysteine to phenylalanine. Solely the CDR3 DNA is kept, with 42 bases framed from the first base. The rearrangement joined TRBV28 to TRBJ1-4, with a tentative D gene TRBD1 over 5 matching bases. The sequence was collected from a man aged 25-40 years in good health and CMV-seropositive. The sequencing sample was made of PBMCs. The CDR3 region has the sequence CASSLGQGWEKLFF. The DNA sequence is given as TGTGCCAGCAGTTTGGGGCAGGGTTGGGAAAAACTGTTTTTT.